Presented here are 16 T cell receptor beta chains from one specimen sequenced in a study of blood T cell repertoires in COVID-19. Using immunoSEQ multiplex PCR, the repertoire was profiled, and TCRdb retains in-frame clones only, with some absent. The data show 4,000 to 5,000 clones, almost 75% seen once. Sequenced material: peripheral blood. Every receptor here comes from a human donor in a cohort sampled during active COVID-19.

This sequence joins TRBV2 and TRBJ2-3; D may be TRBD2 (5 bases). The CDR3 has 15 residues. V was pared by 5 bases and J by 6 bases, with 18 bases between. The germline CDR1 and CDR2 sequences are SNHLY and FYNNEI. The CDR3 spells CASSPTAPPGDTQYF. CDR3 nucleotides: TGTGCCAGCAGTCCGACGGCCCCGCCGGGGGATACGCAGTATTTT.

The V call is TRBV9, the J call TRBJ1-1, with 7 bases identical to TRBD1. V was pared by 4 bases and J by 4 bases, with 7 bases of the junction left unmatched. The CDR3 is 14 amino acids. Germline V gene sequence: CDR1 SGDLS, CDR2 YYNGEE. The chain's CDR3 is CASSRGGRGTEAFF. Written as DNA, the CDR3 is TGTGCCAGCAGCAGAGGGGGCAGAGGCACTGAAGCTTTCTTT.

The V and J genes are TRBV18 and TRBJ2-7, with D possibly matching TRBD1 (5 bases). In germline, CDR1 is KGHSH, CDR2 LQKENI. The CDR3 length is 16 residues. Trimming shortened V by 0 bases and J by 6 bases, and 18 bases separated the two germline ends. The CDR3 coding sequence is TGTGCCAGCTCACCACCGGTAGATCGGGCTAGGGGCGAGCAGTACTTC. Translated, it gives CASSPPVDRARGEQYF.

This clone was detected only a few times. V and J are TRBV7-2 and TRBJ1-5; D remains ambiguous. Germline CDR1 SGHTA, CDR2 FQGNSA. The CDR3 runs 17 residues. The V gene lost 2 bases and the J gene lost 0 bases, with 14 bases spanning the gap. The chain's CDR3 is CASSLRLMRGSNQPQHF. In DNA form, the CDR3 reads TGTGCCAGCAGCTTACGGCTGATGCGGGGTAGCAATCAGCCCCAGCATTTT.

The chain's CDR3 is CASRDPWSGGNTGELFF. The CDR3, as DNA: TGTGCCAGCAGAGACCCTTGGAGCGGGGGGAACACCGGGGAGCTGTTTTTT. V and J are TRBV11-3 and TRBJ2-2; 8 bases align to TRBD2. CDR1 is SGHNT and CDR2 is YENEEA in the germline V gene. CDR3 size: 17 residues. The V segment lost 6 bases and the J segment 1 base; nucleotides outside the gene matches: 10.

The chain combines TRBV29-1 with TRBJ1-3; D is ambiguous. With 3 bases removed from V and 4 bases from J, the gap between germline ends came to 13 bases. This CDR3 spans 14 amino acids. Looked up from germline, CDR1 is SQVTM and CDR2 is ANQGSEA. This CDR3 is CSVEVGSAGNTIYF. Here the CDR3 DNA reads TGCAGCGTTGAGGTCGGGTCAGCCGGAAACACCATATATTTT.

The chain carries TRBV4-1 and TRBJ1-4; D is uncertain. Trimming removed 3 bases at V and 1 base at J, with 15 bases between. Germline V lookup: CDR1 MGHRA, CDR2 YSYEKL. This CDR3 contains 17 residues. The CDR3 DNA sequence: TGCGCCAGCAGCCACCCTAGGAGGCGCCGAACTAATGAAAAACTGTTTTTT. It translates to CASSHPRRRRTNEKLFF.

This chain joins TRBV7-8 and TRBJ2-5; 9 nucleotides align to TRBD2. The V gene's germline CDR1 is SGHVS and CDR2 FQNEAQ. Trimming removed 1 base from V and 2 bases from J; junction bases left unmatched: 5. The CDR3 runs 16 residues. Here the CDR3 reads CASSLVSGGLQETQYF. For the CDR3, the DNA is TGTGCCAGCAGCTTAGTCAGCGGGGGGTTGCAAGAGACCCAGTACTTC. The full variable domain, in which reference TRBV7-8 and TRBJ2-5 provide the parts outside the CDR3, is GAGVSQSPRYKVAKRGQDVALRCDPISGHVSLFWYQQALGQGPEFLTYFQNEAQLDKSGLPSDRFFAERPEGSVSTLKIQRTQQEDSAVYLCASSLVSGGLQETQYFGPGTRLLVL.

The chain employs TRBV4-3 and TRBJ1-2; TRBD1 matches at 7 bases. Germline lookup yields CDR1 LGHNA and CDR2 YSLEER. The V and J ends lost 1 base and 4 bases, in that order; junction bases with no gene match: 3. The CDR3 has 14 amino acids. CDR3 in DNA: TGCGCCAGCAGCCAAGCTAGGGACAGCTATGGCTACACCTTC. Protein product: CASSQARDSYGYTF.

This rearrangement joins TRBV5-8 to TRBJ2-7; 9 nucleotides agree with TRBD1. CDR1 SGHTS and CDR2 YDEGEE come from the germline V gene. V lost 0 bases, J lost 6 bases, and 4 bases stayed unmatched. This CDR3 is 14 amino acids long. The CDR3 nucleotides are TGTGCCAGCAGCTTGGTACAGGGGGCAAGCGAGCAGTACTTC. Its translation: CASSLVQGASEQYF. The full variable domain, rest sourced from reference TRBV5-8 and TRBJ2-7, is EAGVTQSPTHLIKTRGQQATLRCSPISGHTSVYWYQQALGLGLQFLLWYDEGEERNRGNFPPRFSGRQFPNYSSELNVNALELEDSALYLCASSLVQGASEQYFGPGTRLTVT.

The rearrangement links TRBV28 to TRBJ2-7, with 7 bases matching TRBD2. CDR1 is MDHEN and CDR2 is SYDVKM in the germline V gene. Germline trimming cut 3 bases from V and 8 bases from J; bases unmatched to any gene: 13. The CDR3 spans 15 residues. Here the CDR3 reads CASSLSLGRRGKQYF. CDR3 sequence (DNA): TGTGCCAGCAGTTTGTCCCTGGGACGGCGGGGGAAGCAGTACTTC.

A few counts support this clone. The CDR3 nucleotides are TGTGCCACGTACCGGGACAGGGCTAAGGGCTACACCTTC. This sequence encodes CATYRDRAKGYTF. The chain is built from TRBV2 and TRBJ1-2, with TRBD1 matching over 9 bases. Germline V gene lookup returns CDR1 SNHLY and CDR2 FYNNEI. The CDR3 loop spans 13 amino acids. Trimming took 10 bases from V and 8 from J; bases not matched to a gene: 11.

The chain has TRBV7-8 and TRBJ1-4, with TRBD1 identical over 9 bases. V trimming: 7 bases; J trimming: 8 bases; junction bases outside the gene matches: 11. The CDR3 spans 15 residues. Germline V gene data show CDR1 as SGHVS and CDR2 as FQNEAQ. CDR3 amino acids: CASTTGTGTGEKLFF. The CDR3 coding sequence is TGTGCCAGCACCACCGGGACAGGGACAGGAGAAAAACTGTTTTTT.

The J gene is TRBJ1-2, the V gene TRBV11-3; D is uncertain. Looked up from germline, CDR1 is SGHNT and CDR2 is YENEEA. The CDR3 runs 13 residues. The V gene lost 0 bases and the J gene lost 4 bases, with 6 bases spanning the gap. In DNA form, the CDR3 reads TGTGCCAGCAGCTTAGATCGGGGCTATGGCTACACCTTC. It specifies CASSLDRGYGYTF.

V usage is TRBV9 and J usage is TRBJ2-7; the match to TRBD1 covers 9 bases. Trimming removed 4 bases from V and 4 bases from J; junction bases left unmatched: 6. This CDR3 contains 14 residues. Germline V gene sequence: CDR1 SGDLS, CDR2 YYNGEE. The CDR3 DNA is TGTGCCAGCAGCCATGTTGGACAGGGGTACGAGCAGTACTTC. This codes for CASSHVGQGYEQYF. Looking up the rest from reference TRBV9 and TRBJ2-7 gives the full variable domain: DSGVTQTPKHLITATGQRVTLRCSPRSGDLSVYWYQQSLDQGLQFLIQYYNGEERAKGNILERFSAQQFPDLHSELNLSSLELGDSALYFCASSHVGQGYEQYFGPGTRLTVT.

This clone came up a few times. The rearrangement joins TRBV5-6 to TRBJ1-6; unclear D gene. Germline V gives CDR1 SGHDT, CDR2 YYEEEE. The ends were cut back, 0 bases at V and 2 bases at J, with 9 bases in the middle. CDR3 length: 16 amino acids. In DNA, the CDR3 is TGTGCCAGCAGCTTGGGAAGAGGCACCTATAATTCACCCCTCCACTTT. It encodes CASSLGRGTYNSPLHF.